The 22 T cell receptor beta chains below all came from one sample that was sequenced in a study of PD-1 blockade in classical Hodgkin lymphoma. The assay was immunoSEQ multiplex PCR, and TCRdb's table has in-frame clones only and misses some. Among about 12,000 clones listed, 65% to 80% were seen once. Relapses following autologous stem cell transplantation were seen in all patients, with brentuximab vedotin exposure varying. Starting with thawed PBMCs, CD4+ T cells were purified by magnetic negative selection. The sample in question was CD4+ T cells from blood, obtained at baseline. Receptors were obtained from a human donor with classical Hodgkin lymphoma.

V gene TRBV7-9 combines with J gene TRBJ1-1; D is unclear. Trimming removed 1 base from V and 8 bases from J, with 5 bases in between. The CDR3 is 11 amino acids. Germline loops: CDR1 SEHNR, CDR2 FQNEAQ (reference sequence). The CDR3 region is CASSLVVEAFF. CDR3 nucleotide sequence: TGTGCCAGCAGCTTAGTAGTCGAAGCTTTCTTT. Full variable domain (remainder filled in from reference TRBV7-9 and TRBJ1-1): DTGVSQNPRHKITKRGQNVTFRCDPISEHNRLYWYRQTLGQGPEFLTYFQNEAQLEKSRLLSDRFSAERPKGSFSTLEIQRTEQGDSAMYLCASSLVVEAFFGQGTRLTVV.

The chain links TRBV13 to TRBJ2-6; D is uncertain. The germline V gene encodes CDR1 PRHDT and CDR2 FYEKMQ (reference sequence). V shed 0 bases and J shed 0 bases, with 6 bases lying between them. The CDR3 spans 16 residues. In DNA form, the CDR3 reads TGTGCCAGCAGCTTAGGCCTTGCCTCTGGGGCCAACGTCCTGACTTTC. This codes for CASSLGLASGANVLTF.

The sample holds a few counts of this clone. The chain combines TRBV4-1 with TRBJ1-1; D perhaps matches TRBD1 (6 bases). CDR3 length equals 15 residues. CDR1 and CDR2 (germline): MGHRA, YSYEKL. V lost 4 bases and J 2 bases, leaving 14 bases between the germline ends. CDR3 residues: CASSPIQGGNTEAFF. The CDR3 DNA sequence: TGCGCCAGCAGCCCAATACAGGGAGGAAACACTGAAGCTTTCTTT.

The CDR3 bases are TGTGCCAGCAGCTTGGGGGTGGACCAGCCCCAGCATTTT. Translating it yields CASSLGVDQPQHF. The genes are TRBV5-6 and TRBJ1-5; D is undetermined. V dropped 0 bases and J dropped 7 bases, with 8 bases sitting between them. This CDR3 is built from 13 residues. Looked up from germline, CDR1 is SGHDT and CDR2 is YYEEEE.

The chain carries TRBV5-8 and TRBJ1-5; D not resolved. The V gene's germline CDR1 is SGHTS and CDR2 YDEGEE. With 5 bases removed from V and 3 bases from J, the gap between germline ends came to 12 bases. The CDR3 sequence is 14 residues long. In nucleotides, the CDR3 is TGTGCCAGCAGACTCGGACGGGTCAATCAGCCCCAGCATTTT. Translating gives CASRLGRVNQPQHF. Variable domain in full (rest from reference TRBV5-8 and TRBJ1-5): EAGVTQSPTHLIKTRGQQATLRCSPISGHTSVYWYQQALGLGLQFLLWYDEGEERNRGNFPPRFSGRQFPNYSSELNVNALELEDSALYLCASRLGRVNQPQHFGDGTRLSIL.

The chain uses TRBV5-8 and TRBJ1-2; D uncertain. This CDR3 spans 15 amino acids. V was clipped by 1 base and J by 4 bases, with 14 bases between them. Germline V gives CDR1 SGHTS, CDR2 YDEGEE. The CDR3 loop is CASSLLLVTGYGYTF. In nucleotides, the CDR3 is TGTGCCAGCAGCTTGTTACTCGTGACGGGCTATGGCTACACCTTC.

The genes are TRBV7-9 and TRBJ2-4; 10 nucleotides match TRBD1. Germline values: CDR1 SEHNR, CDR2 FQNEAQ (reference sequence). V dropped 5 bases and J dropped 8; count of bases not matched to a gene: 15. CDR3 length: 17 amino acids. The CDR3 loop reads CASSNPFLTGGEDIQYF. The CDR3 DNA reads TGTGCCAGCAGCAACCCCTTCTTGACAGGGGGCGAAGACATTCAGTACTTC.

This clone was detected a few times. The chain is built from TRBV19 and TRBJ1-5; TRBD1 agrees at 8 bases. The CDR3 covers 14 residues. The germline V gene encodes CDR1 LNHDA and CDR2 SQIVND (reference sequence). V was clipped by 8 bases and J by 1 base; unmatched bases: 4. The CDR3 region has the DNA TGTGCCAGTGACAGGGGAGGGAGCAATCAGCCCCAGCATTTT. Its translation: CASDRGGSNQPQHF.

The rearrangement uses TRBV6-4 and TRBJ2-7; the match to TRBD2 covers 7 bases. Germline CDR1 reads MRHNA; CDR2 reads SNTAGT. Trimming removed 0 bases from V and 6 bases from J; junction bases left unmatched: 20. The CDR3 totals 19 residues. The CDR3 loop reads CASSDSPGGGTSRAGEQYF. The CDR3, as DNA: TGTGCCAGCAGTGACTCTCCTGGGGGGGGGACGTCAAGGGCTGGCGAGCAGTACTTC.

In the case of this clone: The junction differs from germline at one of its ends, possibly a read error. In DNA form, the CDR3 reads TGTGCCAGCAGCTTAGTTTGGCAGTACGAGCAGTGCTTC. Protein sequence: CASSLVWQYEQCF. The chain is built from TRBV7-2 and TRBJ2-7; D call uncertain. Germline V gene lookup returns CDR1 SGHTA and CDR2 FQGNSA. CDR3 length equals 13 residues.

The CDR3 sequence is CASSLGSQAPLHF. The CDR3 coding sequence is TGTGCCAGCAGCTTAGGTTCCCAGGCACCCCTCCACTTT. The chain joins TRBV7-2 to TRBJ1-6; D gene uncertain. CDR3 size: 13 residues. Between the trimmed V and J ends, which lost 1 base and 11 bases, there was a span of 9 bases. Germline V gene lookup returns CDR1 SGHTA and CDR2 FQGNSA.

The rearrangement joins TRBV7-2 to TRBJ2-7; TRBD1 aligns across 9 bases. Trimming took 1 base from V and 2 from J; bases not matched to a gene: 0. CDR3 length: 14 amino acids. Germline lookup yields CDR1 SGHTA and CDR2 FQGNSA. The CDR3 nucleotides are TGTGCCAGCAGCTTAGGGACAGGGGCCTACGAGCAGTACTTC. Translating gives CASSLGTGAYEQYF. The variable domain in full, with the rest retrieved from reference TRBV7-2 and TRBJ2-7, is GAGVSQSPSNKVTEKGKDVELRCDPISGHTALYWYRQSLGQGLEFLIYFQGNSAPDKSGLPSDRFSAERTGGSVSTLTIQRTQQEDSAVYLCASSLGTGAYEQYFGPGTRLTVT.

The rearrangement joins TRBV4-1 to TRBJ2-1, with D tentatively TRBD2 (5 bases). CDR1 is MGHRA, CDR2 YSYEKL, per germline. Trimming shortened V by 4 bases and J by 1 base, and 11 bases separated the two germline ends. This CDR3 has 15 amino acids. The CDR3 loop is CASSLGLGSYNEQFF. CDR3 sequence (DNA): TGCGCCAGCAGCCTCGGACTGGGATCCTACAATGAGCAGTTCTTC.

This chain links TRBV7-2 with TRBJ2-1; 8 bases map to TRBD1. CDR3 length: 19 amino acids. Germline trimming cut 2 bases from V and 4 bases from J; bases unmatched to any gene: 16. Germline V lookup: CDR1 SGHTA, CDR2 FQGNSA. The CDR3 loop reads CASSLSPPPVDRAYNEQFF. In nucleotides, the CDR3 is TGTGCCAGCAGCTTATCCCCCCCTCCTGTGGACAGGGCTTACAATGAGCAGTTCTTC.

The V and J genes are TRBV5-1 and TRBJ2-1; 8 positions agree with TRBD1. Germline loops: CDR1 SGHRS, CDR2 YFSETQ. The J segment lost 7 bases and the V segment lost 3 bases, leaving 15 bases of the junction unmatched. The CDR3 contains 17 residues. CDR3 sequence (DNA): TGCGCCAGCAGCTCGCGGCCTTGGCAGGGGGCCGAAAATGAGCAGTTCTTC. It is translated as CASSSRPWQGAENEQFF.

J is TRBJ2-5 and V is TRBV5-1; a possible D gene is TRBD1 (7 bases). Trimming took 4 bases from V and 13 from J, leaving 23 bases between them. Germline V gene data show CDR1 as SGHRS and CDR2 as YFSETQ. The CDR3 is made up of 14 amino acids. The CDR3 loop is CASSGGTAGMIVYF. For the CDR3, the DNA is TGCGCCAGCAGCGGAGGGACAGCCGGGATGATTGTGTACTTC.

The V call is TRBV6-5, the J call TRBJ2-3; 10 bases align to TRBD1. CDR1 is MNHEY, CDR2 SVGAGI, per germline. The CDR3 runs 13 residues. The trim removed 6 bases at V and 7 bases at J, leaving 4 bases unmatched. This CDR3 reads CASRDRGQYTQYF. CDR3 sequence (DNA): TGTGCCAGCAGAGACAGGGGGCAATATACGCAGTATTTT.

This clone is a singleton in its sample. The chain combines TRBV7-9 with TRBJ2-3, with D perhaps assigned TRBD1 or TRBD2 (6 bases each). Germline CDR1 is SEHNR and CDR2 is FQNEAQ (reference sequence). There are 15 residues in the CDR3. The V gene lost 4 bases and the J gene lost 1 base, with 12 bases spanning the gap. The chain's CDR3 is CASSSIRGGTDTQYF. For the CDR3, the DNA is TGTGCCAGCAGCTCAATAAGGGGGGGCACAGATACGCAGTATTTT.

The chain employs TRBV6-1 and TRBJ1-2, with D uncertain. The CDR3 consists of 12 residues. Trimming pared 8 bases from V and 8 bases from J, leaving 15 bases between. Germline V CDR1 and CDR2: MNHNS, SASEGT. The DNA of the CDR3 is TGTGCCAGCCGAAACTTGGGGTTAGGCTACACCTTC. Its translation is CASRNLGLGYTF.

The chain combines TRBV5-4 with TRBJ2-2; unclear D gene. Trimming shortened V by 0 bases and J by 5 bases, and 11 bases separated the two germline ends. The CDR3 contains 15 residues. Germline CDR1 reads SGHNT; CDR2 reads YYREEE (reference sequence). CDR3 in amino acids: CASSLVQGLTGELFF. CDR3 in DNA: TGTGCCAGCAGCTTGGTTCAAGGGTTAACCGGGGAGCTGTTTTTT.

This clone was recorded a few times. The rearrangement links TRBV16 to TRBJ2-7; unclear D gene. This CDR3 has 13 residues. Per germline, CDR1 KGHSY and CDR2 FQNENV. The V and J ends lost 0 bases and 2 bases respectively, with 5 bases between them. CDR3 loop: CASSQSGPYEQYF. The CDR3, as DNA: TGTGCCAGCAGCCAATCAGGTCCCTACGAGCAGTACTTC.

DNA of the CDR3: TGTGCCAGCAGCTTAGGAACAGGGACAGGTGAGCAGTTCTTC. Translating gives CASSLGTGTGEQFF. This sequence joins TRBV7-3 and TRBJ2-1; TRBD1 matches 8 bases. The ends lost 2 bases at V and 9 bases at J; junction bases unmatched: 6. CDR1 SGHTA and CDR2 FQGTGA come from the germline V gene. The CDR3 is 14 residues long.